These T cell receptor beta chains were read from a single sample in a study of T cell responses to AZD1222 COVID-19 vaccine. Here immunoSEQ multiplex PCR was the method, and the copy in TCRdb shows in-frame clones only, minus some. The sample holds some 88,000 clones; about 90% are singletons and the top ten take approximately 5.2%. Sequenced here: peripheral blood, sampled on day 0 of AZD1222 vaccination. These TCRs come from an adult in good health. Each CDR3 is given with its conserved first and last residue. D genes are given only for firm matches. A clone size is listed for some rows: how often the clone was seen (once, few, many), or a class if it is expanded.

size,V,J,D,CDR3,DNA
-,TRBV29-1,TRBJ2-1,-,CSVEQDYKREYNEQFF,TGCAGCGTTGAGCAAGATTACAAACGGGAGTACAATGAGCAGTTCTTC
-,TRBV19,TRBJ2-7,TRBD1,CASSIFRTGATYEQYF,TGTGCCAGTAGTATCTTTCGGACAGGGGCAACCTACGAGCAGTACTTC
-,TRBV27,TRBJ2-7,TRBD2,CASSSTSGYSYEQYF,TGTGCCAGCAGTTCTACTAGCGGATACTCCTACGAGCAGTACTTC
-,TRBV27,TRBJ2-1,-,CASKASYNEQFF,TGTGCCAGCAAGGCCTCATACAATGAGCAGTTCTTC
-,TRBV6-6,TRBJ1-1,-,CASTKFLNTEAFF,TGTGCCAGCACCAAATTCTTGAACACTGAAGCTTTCTTT
-,TRBV5-1,TRBJ2-7,-,CASSLLPGAAYEQYF,TGCGCCAGCAGCTTACTCCCTGGGGCAGCCTACGAGCAGTACTTC
-,TRBV5-6,TRBJ2-5,-,CASSLVETRETQYF,TGTGCCAGCAGCTTGGTAGAGACACGAGAGACCCAGTACTTC
few,TRBV19,TRBJ2-7,-,CASSINRSGDKYF,TGTGCCAGTAGTATAAATAGGTCCGGGGATAAGTACTTC
-,TRBV7-9,TRBJ1-4,TRBD1,CASSLARGNEKLFF,TGTGCCAGCAGCTTAGCCAGGGGGAATGAAAAACTGTTTTTT
few,TRBV27,TRBJ2-1,-,CASSLYPSLISYNEQFF,TGTGCCAGCAGTTTATATCCTAGCTTAATCTCCTACAATGAGCAGTTCTTC
once,TRBV18,TRBJ2-7,TRBD1,CASSPKDRGYEQYF,TGTGCCAGCTCACCAAAGGACAGGGGTTACGAGCAGTACTTC
-,TRBV10-3,TRBJ1-1,-,CAISPTGLGEAFF,TGTGCCATCAGTCCAACAGGGTTGGGTGAAGCTTTCTTT
-,TRBV2,TRBJ2-7,TRBD1,CASRIGTDYEQYF,TGTGCCAGCAGAATTGGGACAGACTACGAGCAGTACTTC
-,TRBV2,TRBJ2-3,TRBD2,CASSWTSGDTDTQYF,TGTGCCAGCAGTTGGACTAGCGGCGACACAGATACGCAGTATTTT
-,TRBV6-5,TRBJ1-5,-,CASRDRAVGNQPQHF,TGTGCCAGCAGGGACCGGGCGGTCGGCAATCAGCCCCAGCATTTT
few,TRBV7-9,TRBJ2-1,TRBD1,CASSLVQGNNEQFF,TGTGCCAGCAGCTTAGTACAGGGGAACAATGAGCAGTTCTTC
-,TRBV6-1,TRBJ2-7,-,CASSEALQAPYEQYF,TGTGCCAGCAGTGAAGCGCTACAGGCTCCCTACGAGCAGTACTTC
-,TRBV5-1,TRBJ2-3,-,CASSLGDSGADTQYF,TGCGCCAGCAGCTTGGGGGATAGCGGAGCAGATACGCAGTATTTT
-,TRBV2,TRBJ1-3,-,CASRGPAGNTIYF,TGTGCCAGCAGGGGTCCGGCTGGAAACACCATATATTTT
-,TRBV28,TRBJ1-2,-,CASTVAKGDYGYTF,TGTGCCAGCACCGTGGCGAAGGGAGACTATGGCTACACCTTC
-,TRBV4-1,TRBJ1-3,-,CASSQELLGGGNTIYF,TGCGCCAGCAGCCAAGAGCTGTTGGGGGGTGGAAACACCATATATTTT
-,TRBV5-1,TRBJ2-1,-,CASSLVWEKYNEQFF,TGCGCCAGCAGCTTGGTTTGGGAGAAGTACAATGAGCAGTTCTTC
-,TRBV28,TRBJ1-2,-,CASSLSGVVYGYTF,TGTGCCAGCAGTTTATCTGGAGTTGTCTATGGCTACACCTTC
-,TRBV27,TRBJ2-1,-,CASSFGGSYNEQFF,TGTGCCAGCAGTTTTGGTGGGAGCTACAATGAGCAGTTCTTC
-,TRBV7-9,TRBJ2-1,-,CASSLEGGGGVEQFF,TGTGCCAGCAGCTTAGAGGGAGGCGGGGGCGTTGAGCAGTTCTTC
-,TRBV7-6,TRBJ2-7,TRBD1,CASSDRDSSYEQYF,TGTGCCAGCAGCGACCGGGACAGCTCCTACGAGCAGTACTTC
-,TRBV29-1,TRBJ1-2,-,CSVGAQENYGYTF,TGCAGCGTGGGGGCGCAGGAGAACTATGGCTACACCTTC
-,TRBV5-1,TRBJ2-7,TRBD2,CASSPRLAGTYEQYF,TGCGCCAGCAGCCCACGACTAGCGGGTACCTACGAGCAGTACTTC
-,TRBV3-1/TRBV3-2,TRBJ2-5,TRBD1,CASSHSTGAETQYF,TGTGCCAGCAGCCACTCTACAGGGGCAGAGACCCAGTACTTC
-,TRBV21-1,TRBJ2-7,-,CASTIIPRQGKYEQYF,TGTGCCAGCACCATAATTCCTAGACAGGGGAAATACGAGCAGTACTTC
-,TRBV28,TRBJ2-7,-,CASIRDQGNEQYF,TGTGCCAGCATCCGGGACCAGGGGAACGAGCAGTACTTC
-,TRBV4-2,TRBJ2-3,TRBD2,CASSQEGTIAGGPADTQYF,TGTGCCAGCAGCCAAGAAGGGACCATAGCGGGAGGGCCGGCAGATACGCAGTATTTT
once,TRBV20-1,TRBJ1-4,-,CSAVCPEKLFF,TGCAGTGCCGTGTGCCCGGAAAAACTGTTTTTT
few,TRBV6-5,TRBJ2-3,TRBD2,CASSSLTSVISDTQYF,TGTGCCAGCAGTTCTCTGACTAGCGTTATTTCAGATACGCAGTATTTT
-,TRBV5-1,TRBJ2-2,-,CASSPTVNTGELFF,TGCGCCAGCAGCCCCACCGTGAACACCGGGGAGCTGTTTTTT
-,TRBV19,TRBJ2-4,-,CASSKEGLNSLAKNIQYF,TGTGCCAGTAGTAAGGAGGGGTTAAATTCCCTAGCCAAAAACATTCAGTACTTC
once,TRBV12-5,TRBJ2-1,-,CASGLSGSSGLNRSYNEQFF,TGTGCTAGTGGCCTCTCTGGGAGTAGCGGTCTTAATCGCTCCTACAATGAGCAGTTCTTC
-,TRBV7-8,TRBJ1-6,-,CASSLGLNNSPLHF,TGTGCCAGCAGCTTAGGCCTGAATAATTCACCCCTCCACTTT
-,TRBV4-2,TRBJ2-3,TRBD1,CASSQEFKGAEADTQYF,TGTGCCAGCAGCCAAGAGTTTAAGGGGGCGGAGGCAGATACGCAGTATTTT
-,TRBV21-1,TRBJ2-2,-,CASSKGRGLSNTGELFF,TGTGCCAGCAGCAAAGGGAGAGGCCTTTCGAACACCGGGGAGCTGTTTTTT
-,TRBV7-3,TRBJ2-3,TRBD2,CASSLVSGRVPTDTQYF,TGTGCCAGCAGCTTGGTTAGCGGGAGGGTTCCCACAGATACGCAGTATTTT
-,TRBV5-4,TRBJ2-3,-,CASSPGSRGVSDTQYF,TGTGCCAGCAGCCCTGGCTCTAGGGGGGTCTCAGATACGCAGTATTTT
-,TRBV7-2,TRBJ1-5,TRBD1,CATSGTVNAQPQHF,TGTGCCACCAGCGGGACAGTTAACGCTCAGCCCCAGCATTTT